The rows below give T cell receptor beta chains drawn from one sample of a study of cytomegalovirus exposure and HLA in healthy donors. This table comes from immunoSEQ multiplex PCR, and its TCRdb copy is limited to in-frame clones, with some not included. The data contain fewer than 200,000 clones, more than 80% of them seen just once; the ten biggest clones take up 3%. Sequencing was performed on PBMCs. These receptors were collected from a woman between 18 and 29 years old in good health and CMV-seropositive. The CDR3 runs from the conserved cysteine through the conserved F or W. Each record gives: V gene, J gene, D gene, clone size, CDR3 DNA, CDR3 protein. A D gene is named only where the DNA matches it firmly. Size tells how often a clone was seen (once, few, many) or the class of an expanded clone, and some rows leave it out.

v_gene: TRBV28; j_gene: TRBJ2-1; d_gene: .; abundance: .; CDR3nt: TGTGCCAGCAGTTCCGTCGGGAGTATCTCCAATGAGCAGTTCTTC; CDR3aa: CASSSVGSISNEQFF
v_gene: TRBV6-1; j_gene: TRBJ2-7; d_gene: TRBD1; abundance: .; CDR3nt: TGTGCCAGCAGCGGGACAGGGGTAAAAGAGCAGTACTTC; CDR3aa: CASSGTGVKEQYF
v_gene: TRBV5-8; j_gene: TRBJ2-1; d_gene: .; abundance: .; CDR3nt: TGTGCCAGCAGTACAGGGAGCTCCTACAATGAGCAGTTCTTC; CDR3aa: CASSTGSSYNEQFF
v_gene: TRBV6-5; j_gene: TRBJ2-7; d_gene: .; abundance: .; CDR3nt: TGTGCCAGCAGTTACTCTCGGAGGGGGCCCGCCTACGAGCAGTACTTC; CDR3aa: CASSYSRRGPAYEQYF
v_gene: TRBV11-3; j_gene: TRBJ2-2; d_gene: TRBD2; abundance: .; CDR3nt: TGTGCCAGCAGCTTAGATATCCTAGCGGGGAACACCGGGGAGCTGTTTTTT; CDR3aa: CASSLDILAGNTGELFF
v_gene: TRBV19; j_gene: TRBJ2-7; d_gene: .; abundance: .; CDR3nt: TGTGCCACACAGACAGATATCTCTACAGAGCAGTACTTC; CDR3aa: CATQTDISTEQYF
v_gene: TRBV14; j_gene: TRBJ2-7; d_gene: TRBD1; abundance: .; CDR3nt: TGTGCCAGCAGCCAAGGTCATTTTCGGTCAGGGGGTTACGAGCAGTACTTC; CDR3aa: CASSQGHFRSGGYEQYF
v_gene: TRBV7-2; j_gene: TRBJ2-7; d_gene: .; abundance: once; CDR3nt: TGTGCCAGCAGCAAGGGGGTGCAGGGTTCGGGAGAGCAGTACTTC; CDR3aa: CASSKGVQGSGEQYF
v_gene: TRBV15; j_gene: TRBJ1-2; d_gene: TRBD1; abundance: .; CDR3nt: TGTGCCACCAGCAGAGTCATACAGGGGGCGCAGGGCTACACCTTC; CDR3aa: CATSRVIQGAQGYTF
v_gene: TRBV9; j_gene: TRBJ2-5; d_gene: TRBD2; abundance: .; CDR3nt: TGTGCCAGCAGCGTAGAATGGGGGGGAGAGACCCAGTACTTC; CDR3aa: CASSVEWGGETQYF
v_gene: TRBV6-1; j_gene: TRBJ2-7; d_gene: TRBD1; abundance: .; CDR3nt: TGTGCCAGCAGTGAAGGGACAGGGATCTCCTACGAGCAGTACTTC; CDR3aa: CASSEGTGISYEQYF
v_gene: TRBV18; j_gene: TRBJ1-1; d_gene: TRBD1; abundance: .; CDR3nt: TGTGCCAGCTCGGCCGGGACAGGGGCCACTGAAGCTTTCTTT; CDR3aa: CASSAGTGATEAFF
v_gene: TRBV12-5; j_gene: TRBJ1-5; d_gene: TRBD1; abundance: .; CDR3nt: TGTGCTAGTGGTTTGGTAGTTCGGGACAGACTTAATCAGCCCCAGCATTTT; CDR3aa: CASGLVVRDRLNQPQHF
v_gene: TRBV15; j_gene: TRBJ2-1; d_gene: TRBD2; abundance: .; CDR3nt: TGTGCCACCAGCAAGGGGCGGGAGATAGGCGATGAGCAGTTCTTC; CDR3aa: CATSKGREIGDEQFF
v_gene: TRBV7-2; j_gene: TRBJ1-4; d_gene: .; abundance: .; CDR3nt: TGTGCCTCGGGGAGGGCTAATGAAAAACTGTTTTTT; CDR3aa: CASGRANEKLFF
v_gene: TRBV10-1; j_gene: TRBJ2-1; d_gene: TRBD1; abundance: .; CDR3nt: TGCGCCAGCAAAATCGGGACAGGGGGCAGGAATGAGCAGTTCTTC; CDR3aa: CASKIGTGGRNEQFF
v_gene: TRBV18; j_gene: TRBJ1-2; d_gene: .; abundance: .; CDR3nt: TGTGCCAGCTCACTAGAGACGGGGAACTATGGCTACACCTTC; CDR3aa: CASSLETGNYGYTF
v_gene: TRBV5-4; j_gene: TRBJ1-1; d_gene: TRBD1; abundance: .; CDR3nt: TGTGCCAGCAGCACCCGGGACAGGGGCACTGAAGCTTTCTTT; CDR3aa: CASSTRDRGTEAFF
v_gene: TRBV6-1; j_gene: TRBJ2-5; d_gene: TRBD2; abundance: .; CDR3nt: TGTGCCAGCAAGAAGACTAGCGGGAGTATAGAGACCCAGTACTTC; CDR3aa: CASKKTSGSIETQYF
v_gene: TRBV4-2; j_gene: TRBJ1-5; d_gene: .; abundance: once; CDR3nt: TGTGCCAGCAGCCAAGATCAGCAGGGTTTCGGCAATCAGCCCCAGCATTTT; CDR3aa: CASSQDQQGFGNQPQHF
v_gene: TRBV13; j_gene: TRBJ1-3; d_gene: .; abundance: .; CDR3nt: TGTGCCAGCAGTTGGCAGGGGAGCGCTGGAAACACCATATATTTT; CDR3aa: CASSWQGSAGNTIYF
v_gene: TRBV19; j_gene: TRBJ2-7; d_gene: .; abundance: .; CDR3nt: TGTGCCAGTAGTATTAACAGCCTTTACGAGCAGTACTTC; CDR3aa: CASSINSLYEQYF
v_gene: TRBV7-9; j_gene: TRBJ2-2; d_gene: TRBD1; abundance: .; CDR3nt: TGTGCCAGCAGCGCCCGGACAGGGAGCGCCGGGGAGCTGTTTTTT; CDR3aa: CASSARTGSAGELFF
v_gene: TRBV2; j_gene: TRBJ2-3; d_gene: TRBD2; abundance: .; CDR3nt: TGTGCCAGCATTCTTAGCGGGGACACAGATACGCAGTATTTT; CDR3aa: CASILSGDTDTQYF
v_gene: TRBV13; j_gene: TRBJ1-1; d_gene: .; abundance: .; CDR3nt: TGTGCCAGCAGCTCACGCCGGGGCACTGAAGCTTTCTTT; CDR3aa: CASSSRRGTEAFF
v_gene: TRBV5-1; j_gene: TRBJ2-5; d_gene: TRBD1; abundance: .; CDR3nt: TGCGCCAGCAGACAACAGGGGGGAGAGACCCAGTACTTC; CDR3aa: CASRQQGGETQYF
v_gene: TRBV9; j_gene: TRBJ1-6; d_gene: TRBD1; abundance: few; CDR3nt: TGTGCCAGCAGCCCCCGGACAGGGGGTTGGTCACCCCTCCACTTT; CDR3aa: CASSPRTGGWSPLHF
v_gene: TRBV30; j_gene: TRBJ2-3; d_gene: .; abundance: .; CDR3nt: TGTGCCTGGAGTAGGGGGAGCACAGATACGCAGTATTTT; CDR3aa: CAWSRGSTDTQYF
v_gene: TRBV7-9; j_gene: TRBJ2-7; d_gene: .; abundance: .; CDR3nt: TGTGCCAGCAGCTTCACAGGGCACTACGAGCAGTACTTC; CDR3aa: CASSFTGHYEQYF
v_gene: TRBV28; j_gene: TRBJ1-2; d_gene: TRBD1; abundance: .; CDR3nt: TGTGCCAGCAGTTTGGACCCCCGGGACAGCTATGGCTACACCTTC; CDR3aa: CASSLDPRDSYGYTF
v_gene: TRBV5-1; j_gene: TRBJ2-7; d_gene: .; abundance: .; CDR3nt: TGCGCCAGCAGCTTGGCCCCGGGGGCCTACGAGCAGTACTTC; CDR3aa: CASSLAPGAYEQYF
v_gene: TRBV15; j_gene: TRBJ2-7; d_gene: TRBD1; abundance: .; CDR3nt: TGTGCCACCAGCAGAGATGGGACAGCCTACGAGCAGTACTTC; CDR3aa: CATSRDGTAYEQYF
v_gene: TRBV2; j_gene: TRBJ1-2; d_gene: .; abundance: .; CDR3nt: TGTGCCAGCTTACGGACGGGGAACTATGGCTACACCTTC; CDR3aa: CASLRTGNYGYTF
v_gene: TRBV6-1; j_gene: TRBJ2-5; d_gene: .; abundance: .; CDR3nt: TGTGCCAGCAGTGATGCGTTTGCGTTCCGGGAGACCCAGTACTTC; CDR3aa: CASSDAFAFRETQYF
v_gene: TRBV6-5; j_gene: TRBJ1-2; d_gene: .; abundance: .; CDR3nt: TGTGCCAGCAGCCTGGGCGGACTATCCTATGGCTACACCTTC; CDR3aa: CASSLGGLSYGYTF
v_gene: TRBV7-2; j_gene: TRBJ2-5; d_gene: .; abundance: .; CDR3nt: TGTGCCAGCAGCTTAGAGGGGGTGACCCAGTACTTC; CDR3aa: CASSLEGVTQYF
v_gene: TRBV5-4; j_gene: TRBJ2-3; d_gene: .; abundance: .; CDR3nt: TGTGCCAGCAGCGTCCCTAGCACAGATACGCAGTATTTT; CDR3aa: CASSVPSTDTQYF
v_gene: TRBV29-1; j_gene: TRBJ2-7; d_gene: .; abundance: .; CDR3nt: TGCAGCGTTGGCTTGGGGGCACTAGGATCGGGAGAGCAGTACTTC; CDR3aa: CSVGLGALGSGEQYF
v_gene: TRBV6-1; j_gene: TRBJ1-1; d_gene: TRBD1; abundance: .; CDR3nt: TGTGCCAGCAGGAGACAGGGTAAAGACACTGAAGCTTTCTTT; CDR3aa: CASRRQGKDTEAFF
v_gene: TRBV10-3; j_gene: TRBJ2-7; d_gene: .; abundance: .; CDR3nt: TGTGCCATCAGTCAATGGAGGTCCAACGAGCAGTACTTC; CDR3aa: CAISQWRSNEQYF
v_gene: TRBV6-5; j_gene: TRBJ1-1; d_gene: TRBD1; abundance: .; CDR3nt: TGTGCCAGCCATACAACCGGGACAGGGAACACTGAAGCTTTCTTT; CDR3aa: CASHTTGTGNTEAFF
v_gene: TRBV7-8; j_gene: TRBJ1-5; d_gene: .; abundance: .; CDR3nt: TGTGCCAGCAGTCTAGGGGAGGGAAGCAATCAGCCCCAGCATTTT; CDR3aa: CASSLGEGSNQPQHF
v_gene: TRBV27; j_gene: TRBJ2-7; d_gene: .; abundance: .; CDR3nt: TGTGCCAGCAGGATGTCGGGGGAACCCTACGAGCAGTACTTC; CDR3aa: CASRMSGEPYEQYF
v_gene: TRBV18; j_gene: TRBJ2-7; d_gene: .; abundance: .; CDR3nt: TGTGCCAGCTCACCACCTTCGTCCTACGAGCAGTACTTC; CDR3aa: CASSPPSSYEQYF
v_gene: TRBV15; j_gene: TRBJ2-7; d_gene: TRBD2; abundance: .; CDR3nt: TGTGCCACCAGCAGAGTAAGTCTAGCGGACAACTACGAGCAGTACTTC; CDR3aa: CATSRVSLADNYEQYF
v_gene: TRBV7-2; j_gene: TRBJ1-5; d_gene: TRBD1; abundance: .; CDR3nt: TGTGCCAGCAGCTCCAGACAGGGGTTCGGAGAGCCCCAGCATTTT; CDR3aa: CASSSRQGFGEPQHF
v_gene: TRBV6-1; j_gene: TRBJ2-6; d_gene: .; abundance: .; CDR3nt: TGTGCCAGCAGTGAACGAGGCTCTGGGGCCAACGTCCTGACTTTC; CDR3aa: CASSERGSGANVLTF